This T cell receptor beta chain was documented in a study of shared clonotypes between healthy human individuals. The CDR3 runs to 16 residues. The V end lost 4 bases, the J end lost 1 base, and 14 bases lay between the germline ends. Germline CDR1 and CDR2: SGHRS and YFSETQ. All participating donors were Caucasian adults from Nashville, Tennessee. Produced via immunoSEQ multiplex PCR; TCRdb's table is partial and in-frame only. There are about 2.4 million clones in the sample; 90% to 95% occur only once, and around 0.37% lies in the top ten. The sequence came from a man younger than 35 in good health. Some clones in this sample may be carry-over from other donors' samples. The chain couples TRBV5-1 to TRBJ2-2; D assignment may be TRBD1 or TRBD2 (5 bases each). The sequenced sample consisted of naive CD4+ T cells from PBMCs. The subset was: CD45RA+ positively selected. The CDR3 loop is CASSTTGTMNTGELFF. Here the CDR3 DNA reads TGCGCCAGCAGCACGACCGGGACGATGAACACCGGGGAGCTGTTTTTT.